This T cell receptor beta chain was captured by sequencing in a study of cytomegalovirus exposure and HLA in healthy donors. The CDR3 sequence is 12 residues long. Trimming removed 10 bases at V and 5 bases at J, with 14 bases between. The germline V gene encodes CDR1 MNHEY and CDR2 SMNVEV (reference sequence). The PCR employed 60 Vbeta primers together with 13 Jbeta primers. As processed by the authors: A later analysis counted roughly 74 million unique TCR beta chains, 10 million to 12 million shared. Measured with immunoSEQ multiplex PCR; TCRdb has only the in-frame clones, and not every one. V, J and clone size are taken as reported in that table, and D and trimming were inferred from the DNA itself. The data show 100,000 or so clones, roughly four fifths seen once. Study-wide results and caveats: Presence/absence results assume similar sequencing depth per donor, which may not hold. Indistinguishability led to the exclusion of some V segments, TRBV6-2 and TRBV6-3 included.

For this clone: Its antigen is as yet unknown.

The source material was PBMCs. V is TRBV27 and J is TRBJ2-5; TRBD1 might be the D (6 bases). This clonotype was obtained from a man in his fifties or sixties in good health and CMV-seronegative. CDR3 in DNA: TGTGCCACCCAGGGGCAGGGGGAGACCCAGTACTTC. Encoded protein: CATQGQGETQYF.